This T cell receptor beta chain was captured by sequencing in a study of blood T cell repertoires in COVID-19. Study background: Acute and convalescent COVID-19 specimens originated in the United States, Italy and Spain.

How the authors handled the data: Using reference gene primer amplification, nucleated cell counts were estimated. Clones were sequenced by immunoSEQ multiplex PCR, and TCRdb holds only the in-frame ones, with some missing. The DNA gave D and trimming, while V, J and clone size come from that table. The sample records 140,000 to 150,000 clones, about 90% being singletons. Germline V gives CDR1 MGHRA, CDR2 YSYEKL. Deletions cut 4 bases from V and 0 bases from J, with 9 bases between. CDR3 length: 14 residues. The TCR originated in a man aged 45-60 years who had recovered from COVID-19. Sequencing was done on a sample of peripheral blood. The V gene is TRBV4-1, the J gene TRBJ2-5, with a possible D match to TRBD2 (6 bases). DNA of the CDR3: TGCGCCAGCAGCCCTTGGGACTACCAAGAGACCCAGTACTTC. Encoded protein: CASSPWDYQETQYF.